The 18 T cell receptor beta chains given below trace back to one sample, sequenced in a study of blood T cell repertoires in COVID-19. Repertoires were generated with immunoSEQ multiplex PCR, while TCRdb's copy carries only in-frame clones and drops some. The data show under 250,000 clones, approximately 78% seen once. Sequenced: peripheral blood. These receptors all come from a woman in her seventies with COVID-19, enrolled during active disease.

This clone was detected once. The chain combines TRBV28 with TRBJ1-4; D uncertain. The length of the CDR3 is 14 residues. V was clipped by 6 bases and J by 0 bases, with 8 bases between them. Germline lookup yields CDR1 MDHEN and CDR2 SYDVKM. The CDR3 loop reads CASSQFATNEKLFF. The CDR3 nucleotides are TGTGCCAGCAGCCAGTTTGCAACTAATGAAAAACTGTTTTTT. The variable domain in full, with the rest retrieved from reference TRBV28 and TRBJ1-4, is DVKVTQSSRYLVKRTGEKVFLECVQDMDHENMFWYRQDPGLGLRLIYFSYDVKMKEKGDIPEGYSVSREKKERFSLILESASTNQTSMYLCASSQFATNEKLFFGSGTQLSVL.

There are many counts of this clone. The V gene is TRBV19, the J gene TRBJ1-1, with 9 bases matching TRBD1. CDR1 and CDR2 from the germline V gene are LNHDA and SQIVND (reference sequence). The V and J ends lost 7 bases and 3 bases, in that order; junction bases with no gene match: 6. There are 14 residues in the CDR3. CDR3: CASIGGTGYTEAFF. The CDR3 nucleotides are TGTGCCAGTATTGGAGGGACAGGGTACACTGAAGCTTTCTTT. Complete variable domain (other parts from reference TRBV19 and TRBJ1-1): DGGITQSPKYLFRKEGQNVTLSCEQNLNHDAMYWYRQDPGQGLRLIYYSQIVNDFQKGDIAEGYSVSREKKESFPLTVTSAQKNPTAFYLCASIGGTGYTEAFFGQGTRLTVV.

This clone appeared a single time. The chain links TRBV6-2 or TRBV6-3 to TRBJ2-1; 8 positions match TRBD2. The length of the CDR3 is 20 residues. With 0 bases clipped from V and 7 bases from J, the junction kept 20 bases outside the gene matches. Germline CDR1 is MNHEY and CDR2 is SVGEGT. Here the CDR3 DNA reads TGTGCCAGCAGTTACTCGTCCCGAGTCTTAGCGGGAACATTGAGGAATGAGCAGTTCTTC. As protein: CASSYSSRVLAGTLRNEQFF.

V is TRBV18 and J is TRBJ2-1; D perhaps matches TRBD2 (5 bases). V lost 3 bases and J lost 5, with 11 bases in between. This CDR3 has 14 residues. Germline CDR1 is KGHSH and CDR2 is LQKENI. In DNA, the CDR3 is TGTGCCAGCTCACCCGGACTGCCCGACAATGAGCAGTTCTTC. It codes for CASSPGLPDNEQFF.

The V and J genes are TRBV27 and TRBJ2-2; 9 nucleotides align to TRBD1. V lost 11 bases to trimming and J lost 3 bases; unmatched junction nucleotides: 7. CDR1 and CDR2 from the germline V gene are MNHEY and SMNVEV (reference sequence). The CDR3 consists of 14 residues. The CDR3 reads CAVRDRAHTGELFF. The CDR3, as DNA: TGTGCCGTCCGGGACAGGGCACACACCGGGGAGCTGTTTTTT.

The chain employs TRBV9 and TRBJ2-1; D might be TRBD2 (6 bases). CDR3 length: 15 residues. CDR1 and CDR2 from the germline V gene are SGDLS and YYNGEE. V was trimmed by 4 bases and J by 3 bases, leaving 14 bases between them. This chain's CDR3 is CASSPRAGIYNEQFF. CDR3 DNA sequence: TGTGCCAGCAGCCCACGAGCGGGTATCTACAATGAGCAGTTCTTC.

The V call is TRBV19, the J call TRBJ2-2; 8 positions match TRBD2. Trimming removed 4 bases from V and 5 bases from J; junction bases left unmatched: 12. Germline CDR1 and CDR2: LNHDA and SQIVND (reference sequence). This CDR3 has 17 amino acids. CDR3 sequence reads: CASSRNQPGLVTGELFF. The CDR3 DNA reads as TGTGCCAGTAGTAGGAACCAACCGGGACTAGTTACCGGGGAGCTGTTTTTT.

The genes are TRBV19 and TRBJ1-4, with D unresolved. V lost 7 bases and J lost 3, with 12 bases in between. Germline V lookup: CDR1 LNHDA, CDR2 SQIVND (reference sequence). The CDR3 has 14 residues. As DNA, the CDR3 is TGTGCCAGTACCTCGAGGGCTCCTAATGAAAAACTGTTTTTT. This encodes CASTSRAPNEKLFF.

This chain joins TRBV28 and TRBJ1-2; 7 positions match TRBD1. CDR1 and CDR2 (germline): MDHEN, SYDVKM. V dropped 6 bases and J dropped 4; count of bases not matched to a gene: 8. The CDR3 is 14 residues long. The CDR3 region is CASRSTGRTYGYTF. CDR3 sequence (DNA): TGTGCCAGCAGATCGACAGGGCGAACCTATGGCTACACCTTC.

The genes are TRBV10-3 and TRBJ2-1, with TRBD1 identical over 9 bases. Germline assignment: CDR1 ENHRY and CDR2 SYGVKD. This CDR3 region has 15 residues. The V gene end was trimmed by 10 bases and the J gene end by 10 bases; junction bases not matched to a gene: 17. CDR3 sequence: CATSPGQGFLGEQFF. The DNA of the CDR3 is TGTGCCACTTCTCCGGGACAGGGCTTTTTAGGCGAGCAGTTCTTC.

This clone was seen a handful of times. The CDR3 region is CASSPLAGYTGELFF. The CDR3 nucleotides are TGTGCCAGCAGCCCGCTAGCGGGATACACCGGGGAGCTGTTTTTT. The chain has TRBV6-2 or TRBV6-3 and TRBJ2-2; 9 positions match TRBD2. V dropped 6 bases and J dropped 3; count of bases not matched to a gene: 5. From germline, CDR1 is MNHEY and CDR2 SVGEGT. This CDR3 is 15 amino acids long.

This clone was seen more than once but under ten times. This chain connects TRBV2 to TRBJ2-2; D is possibly TRBD1 (5 bases). With 7 bases removed from V and 0 bases from J, the gap between germline ends came to 9 bases. CDR3 size: 14 residues. Germline values: CDR1 SNHLY, CDR2 FYNNEI. The CDR3 reads CASKGFANTGELFF. The CDR3 nucleotides are TGTGCCAGCAAGGGGTTCGCGAACACCGGGGAGCTGTTTTTT.

The V call is TRBV28, the J call TRBJ1-2, with 8 bases that match TRBD1. Germline values: CDR1 MDHEN, CDR2 SYDVKM. With 5 bases clipped from V and 0 bases from J, the junction kept 8 bases outside the gene matches. The CDR3 is made up of 16 amino acids. This CDR3 reads CASSDLQGGTNYGYTF. For the CDR3, the DNA is TGTGCCAGCAGTGATTTACAGGGGGGAACTAACTATGGCTACACCTTC.

This sequence joins TRBV2 and TRBJ1-2, with TRBD1 matching 7 bases. CDR1 SNHLY and CDR2 FYNNEI come from the germline V gene. V lost 4 bases, J lost 7 bases, and 6 bases stayed unmatched. This CDR3 is built from 13 residues. The CDR3 reads CASSGSTGSGYTF. Here the CDR3 DNA reads TGTGCCAGCAGTGGCTCGACAGGGTCTGGCTACACCTTC. Complete variable domain (other parts from reference TRBV2 and TRBJ1-2): EPEVTQTPSHQVTQMGQEVILRCVPISNHLYFYWYRQILGQKVEFLVSFYNNEISEKSEIFDDQFSVERPDGSNFTLKIRSTKLEDSAMYFCASSGSTGSGYTFGSGTRLTVV.

The J gene is TRBJ2-2, the V gene TRBV5-4, with unresolved D. CDR3 length equals 13 residues. V dropped 4 bases and J dropped 1 base, with 5 bases sitting between them. Germline CDR1 and CDR2: SGHNT and YYREEE (reference sequence). The DNA of the CDR3 is TGTGCCAGCAGCGGGCAGAACACCGGGGAGCTGTTTTTT. It encodes CASSGQNTGELFF.

The V gene is TRBV7-2, the J gene TRBJ1-1, with D perhaps TRBD1 (5 bases). Trimming removed 3 bases from V and 2 bases from J, with 7 bases in between. Germline V CDR1 and CDR2: SGHTA, FQGNSA. The CDR3 totals 13 residues. Here the CDR3 DNA reads TGTGCCAGCAGCTTCGGACACAACACTGAAGCTTTCTTT. Its protein product is CASSFGHNTEAFF.

Concerning this clone itself: The germline gene is not matched at one end of the junction; a read error may be the cause. The V call is TRBV28, the J call TRBJ1-1; 8 positions agree with TRBD1. The germline CDR1 and CDR2 sequences are MDHEN and SYDVKM. The CDR3 length is 14 residues. For the CDR3, the DNA is TGTGCCAGCAGCAGTCGGACAGGGAACCCTGAAGCTTTCTTT. Translation: CASSSRTGNPEAFF. Full variable domain (outside the CDR3, taken from reference TRBV28 and TRBJ1-1): DVKVTQSSRYLVKRTGEKVFLECVQDMDHENMFWYRQDPGLGLRLIYFSYDVKMKEKGDIPEGYSVSREKKERFSLILESASTNQTSMYLCASSSRTGNPEAFFGQGTRLTVV.

The chain links TRBV7-2 to TRBJ2-5, with D hard to call. V was cut by 4 bases and J by 2 bases, with 5 bases left in between. The length of the CDR3 is 12 residues. CDR1 and CDR2 from the germline V gene are SGHTA and FQGNSA. The CDR3 nucleotides are TGTGCCAGCAGCTCCCTTCAAGAGACCCAGTACTTC. This translates into CASSSLQETQYF.